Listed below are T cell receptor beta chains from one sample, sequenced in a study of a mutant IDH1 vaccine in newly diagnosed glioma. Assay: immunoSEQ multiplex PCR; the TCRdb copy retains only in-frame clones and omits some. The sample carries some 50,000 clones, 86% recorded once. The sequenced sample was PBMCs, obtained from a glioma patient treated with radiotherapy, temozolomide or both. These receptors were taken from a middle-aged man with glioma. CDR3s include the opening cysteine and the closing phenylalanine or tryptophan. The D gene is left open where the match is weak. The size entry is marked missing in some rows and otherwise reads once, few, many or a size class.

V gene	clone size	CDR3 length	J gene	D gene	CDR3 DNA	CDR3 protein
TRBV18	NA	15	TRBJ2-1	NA	TGTGCCAGCTCACCTGAGACAGGATATAATGGTGAGCAGTTCTTC	CASSPETGYNGEQFF
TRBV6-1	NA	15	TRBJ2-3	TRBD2	TGTGCCAGCAGTGTGGGCGGGAGTTTCCCAGATACGCAGTATTTT	CASSVGGSFPDTQYF
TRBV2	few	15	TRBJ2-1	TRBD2	TGTGCCAGCCGCGAGGCAGCGGGAGGGTTTAATGAGCAGTTCTTC	CASREAAGGFNEQFF
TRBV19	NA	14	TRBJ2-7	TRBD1	TGTGCCAGTGGGGACAGCCCCATTTACTACGAGCAGTACTTC	CASGDSPIYYEQYF
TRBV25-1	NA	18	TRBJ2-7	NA	TGTGCCAGCAGTGGCCAGTCTCCCGGGGGGCCCGTCTCCTACGAGCAGTACTTC	CASSGQSPGGPVSYEQYF
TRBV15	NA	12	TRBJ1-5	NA	TGTGCCACCAGCACACAGTATCAGCCCCAGCATTTT	CATSTQYQPQHF
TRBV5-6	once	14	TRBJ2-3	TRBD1	TGTGCCAGCAGCCCGGGACAGGGTTACGATACGCAGTATTTT	CASSPGQGYDTQYF
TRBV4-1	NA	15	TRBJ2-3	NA	TGCGCCAGCAGCCAAGATGATGGGCCCGCAGATACGCAGTATTTT	CASSQDDGPADTQYF
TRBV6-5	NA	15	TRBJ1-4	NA	TGTGCCAGTCAGAGCGAAAGGGGGAAAGGTGAAAAACTGTTTTTT	CASQSERGKGEKLFF
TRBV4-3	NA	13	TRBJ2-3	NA	TGCGCCAGCAGCCAAGAAGGCTTAGATACGCAGTATTTT	CASSQEGLDTQYF